Listed below are T cell receptor beta chains from one sample, sequenced in a study of glioma-infiltrating T cells. MiXCR was run by TCRdb on the multiplex PCR reads, yielding one entry per CDR3 protein. The sample shows some 160,000 distinct CDR3 sequences, around 40% of them seen only once. The sample comprised glioma tissue, nonneoplastic brain tissue, or PBMCs (not recorded which). The receptor set was obtained from a human donor with low-grade glioma or glioblastoma, undergoing nonglioma brain surgery, or in good health (not recorded which). The CDR3 runs from the conserved cysteine through the conserved F or W. The D gene is left open where the match is weak. Clone size is stated in some rows and not others, as once, few, many or a class when expanded.

>.|.|14|TRBJ2-1|TRBV6-2/TRBV6-3
TGTGCCACGACCGGGACTGGAGGTTTTGATGAGAAGTTCTTC
CATTGTGGFDEKFF
>.|many|13|TRBJ1-5|TRBV12-3/TRBV12-4
TGTGCCAGCAGTTTAGTAGGGCATCAGCCCCAGCATTTT
CASSLVGHQPQHF
>.|many|13|TRBJ1-5|TRBV7-8
TGTGCCAGCACCCCCCGTGGGGATCAGCCCCAGCATTTT
CASTPRGDQPQHF
>.|.|14|TRBJ1-2|TRBV14
TGTGCCAGCAGCCCCCCGGACGGAATCTATGGCTACACCTTC
CASSPPDGIYGYTF
>.|once|12|TRBJ2-1|TRBV11-2
TGTGCCAGCAGCTTAGATCTCAGAGAGAAGTTCTTC
CASSLDLREKFF
>.|many|14|TRBJ2-3|TRBV15
TGTGCCACCAGCAGAGAGCGAAGCACAGATACGCAGTATTTT
CATSRERSTDTQYF
>.|few|15|TRBJ2-5|TRBV6-4
TGTGCCAGCAGCCCAGGACGGAGCGACCAAGAGACCCAGTACTTC
CASSPGRSDQETQYF
>TRBD2|many|15|TRBJ2-3|TRBV6-1
TGTGCCAGCAGTGAAGCTAGCGGGAGCCCAGATACGCAGTATTTT
CASSEASGSPDTQYF
>TRBD2|many|16|TRBJ2-1|TRBV20-1
TGCAGTGCAGAGAGGCTGGAGGGAGCGGGAGGGCCGGAGCAGTTCTTC
CSAERLEGAGGPEQFF
>.|many|15|TRBJ2-3|TRBV7-9
TGTGCCAGCAGCCCCCCGTTTCGCCAAGGGAATACGCAGTATTTT
CASSPPFRQGNTQYF
>TRBD2|.|12|TRBJ2-5|TRBV2
TGTGCCAGCAACACGAGGGAGGGAGGCGAGTACTTC
CASNTREGGEYF
>.|many|13|TRBJ2-7|TRBV20-1
TGCAGTGCTAGAGTCTCCCCTCTCTACGAGCAGTACTTC
CSARVSPLYEQYF
>.|.|13|TRBJ2-3|TRBV6-2/TRBV6-3
TGTGCCGGCAGGGATGAGGTCACAGATACGCAGTATTTT
CAGRDEVTDTQYF
>TRBD1|once|14|TRBJ2-7|TRBV2
TGTGCCAGCAGTCCTAATGACAGGGCCAACGAGCAGTACTTC
CASSPNDRANEQYF
>.|.|13|TRBJ2-1|TRBV5-1
TGCGCCAGCAGCTCGGACAGATACAATGAGCAGTTCTTC
CASSSDRYNEQFF